This TCR beta chain derives from a study of breast tumors, draining lymph nodes, adjacent tissues. Findings and limits, study-wide: Most tumor T cells seemingly derive from lymph node, then expand in tumor. Tumor T cell lymph node origin was a supported hypothesis, not proven. Tumors had less TCR diversity than lymph nodes, more than nontumor tissue.

This clonotype was detected only a few times. As yet, its antigen is unknown. TCRdb reprocessed the multiplex PCR reads via MiXCR and lists one record per CDR3 protein. The sample consists of some 100,000 distinct CDR3 sequences, about 20% of them appearing once. The lymph nodes were axillary draining lymph nodes from breast cancer patients. The clonotype originates from a female donor with breast cancer. Some clones in this sample may be carry-over from other donors' samples. Sequenced input: axillary lymph node tissue.

CDR3 residues: CASSSSGGANEKLFF. CDR3 sequence (DNA): TGTGCCAGCAGTTCCTCGGGGGGTGCCAATGAAAAACTGTTTTTT. V gene TRBV28 combines with J gene TRBJ1-4; a weak D match, TRBD1 (5 bases). This CDR3 has 15 residues. V lost 4 bases and J lost 5, with 14 bases in between. Germline-derived CDR1 and CDR2 are MDHEN and SYDVKM.